This TCR beta chain is from a study of cytomegalovirus exposure and HLA in healthy donors. Both 60 Vbeta primers and 13 Jbeta primers went into the PCR. Original methodology: A later analysis tallied some 84 million unique TCR beta chains, about 9.9 million of them shared. Clones were sequenced by immunoSEQ multiplex PCR, and TCRdb holds only the in-frame ones, with some missing. That table supplies the V and J calls and clone size; D and trimming were determined from the DNA. The sample carries 60,000 to 70,000 clones, more than 60% recorded once. For this clone: Its matching antigen is unknown.

General study points: Later analysis demonstrated an association between a missense DCLRE1C variant and TCR beta V- and J-gene trimming. Common viral pathogens seemed to be connected with several of the most significant clusters, according to a later analysis.

From germline, CDR1 is LNHDA and CDR2 SQIVND (reference sequence). The CDR3 spans 17 residues. Unmatched junction bases numbered 11, after V lost 1 base and J lost 6 bases. The receptor was isolated from a middle-aged woman in good health and CMV-seropositive. The source material was PBMCs. This chain uses TRBV19 with TRBJ1-5; 8 bases agree with TRBD1. The CDR3 bases are TGTGCCAGTAGTATAGCTCAAACAGGGGGGCCCAGTCAGCCCCAGCATTTT. Translation: CASSIAQTGGPSQPQHF.